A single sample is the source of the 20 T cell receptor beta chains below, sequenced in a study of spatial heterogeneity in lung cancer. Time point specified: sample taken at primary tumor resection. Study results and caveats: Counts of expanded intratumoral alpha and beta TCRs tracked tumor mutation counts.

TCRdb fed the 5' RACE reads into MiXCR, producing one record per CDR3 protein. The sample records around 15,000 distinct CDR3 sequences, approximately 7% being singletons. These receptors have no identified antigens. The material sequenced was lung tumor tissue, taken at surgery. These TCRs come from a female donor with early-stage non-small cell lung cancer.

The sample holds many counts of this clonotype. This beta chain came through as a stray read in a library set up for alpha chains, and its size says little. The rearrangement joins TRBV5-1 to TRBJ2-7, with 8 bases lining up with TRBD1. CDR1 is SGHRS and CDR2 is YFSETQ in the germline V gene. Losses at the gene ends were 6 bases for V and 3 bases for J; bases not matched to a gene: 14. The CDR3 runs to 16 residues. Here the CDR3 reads CASTLNPQTGVYEQYF. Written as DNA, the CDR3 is TGCGCCAGCACCCTTAATCCGCAGACAGGGGTCTACGAGCAGTACTTC. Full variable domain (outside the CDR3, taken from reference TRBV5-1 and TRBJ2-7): KAGVTQTPRYLIKTRGQQVTLSCSPISGHRSVSWYQQTPGQGLQFLFEYFSETQRNKGNFPGRFSGRQFSNSRSEMNVSTLELGDSALYLCASTLNPQTGVYEQYFGPGTRLTVT.

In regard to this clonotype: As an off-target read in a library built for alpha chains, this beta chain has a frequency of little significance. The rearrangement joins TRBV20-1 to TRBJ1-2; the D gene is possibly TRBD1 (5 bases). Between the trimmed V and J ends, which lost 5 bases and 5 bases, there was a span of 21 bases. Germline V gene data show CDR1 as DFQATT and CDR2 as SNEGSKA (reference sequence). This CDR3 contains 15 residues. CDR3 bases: TGCAGTGCTGGTTCGACAGTAAGGGTGAAGTATGGCTACACCTTC. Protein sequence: CSAGSTVRVKYGYTF.

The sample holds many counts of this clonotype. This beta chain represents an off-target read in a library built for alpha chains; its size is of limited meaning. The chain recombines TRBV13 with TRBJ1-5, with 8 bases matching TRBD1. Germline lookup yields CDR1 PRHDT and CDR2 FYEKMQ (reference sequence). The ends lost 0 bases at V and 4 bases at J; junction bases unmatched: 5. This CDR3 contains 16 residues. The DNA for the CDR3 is TGTGCCAGCAGCTTAGGCCAGGGGGCAAAAAATCAGCCCCAGCATTTT. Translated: CASSLGQGAKNQPQHF.

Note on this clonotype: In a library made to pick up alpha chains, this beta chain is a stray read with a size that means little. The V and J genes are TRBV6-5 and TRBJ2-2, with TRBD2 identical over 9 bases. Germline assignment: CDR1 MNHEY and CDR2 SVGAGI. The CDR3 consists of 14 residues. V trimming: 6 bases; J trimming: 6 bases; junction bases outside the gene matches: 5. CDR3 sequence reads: CASRATSGAGELFF. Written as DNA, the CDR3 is TGTGCCAGCAGGGCGACTAGCGGCGCCGGGGAGCTGTTTTTT.

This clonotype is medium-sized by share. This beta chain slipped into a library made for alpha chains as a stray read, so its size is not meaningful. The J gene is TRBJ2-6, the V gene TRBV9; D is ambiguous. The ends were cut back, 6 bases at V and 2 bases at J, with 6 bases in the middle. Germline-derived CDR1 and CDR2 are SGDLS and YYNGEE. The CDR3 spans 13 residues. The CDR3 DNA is TGTGCCAGCACCGTGGCTGGGGCCAACGTCCTGACTTTC. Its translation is CASTVAGANVLTF.

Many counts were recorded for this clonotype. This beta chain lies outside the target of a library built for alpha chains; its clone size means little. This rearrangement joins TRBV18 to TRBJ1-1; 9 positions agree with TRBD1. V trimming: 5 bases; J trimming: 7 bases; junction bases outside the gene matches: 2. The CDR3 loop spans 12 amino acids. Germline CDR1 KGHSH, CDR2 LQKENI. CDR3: CASSTGQGEAFF. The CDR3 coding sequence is TGTGCCAGCTCAACGGGACAGGGTGAAGCTTTCTTT. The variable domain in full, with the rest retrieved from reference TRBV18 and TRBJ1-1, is NAGVMQNPRHLVRRRGQEARLRCSPMKGHSHVYWYRQLPEEGLKFMVYLQKENIIDESGMPKERFSAEFPKEGPSILRIQQVVRGDSAAYFCASSTGQGEAFFGQGTRLTVV.

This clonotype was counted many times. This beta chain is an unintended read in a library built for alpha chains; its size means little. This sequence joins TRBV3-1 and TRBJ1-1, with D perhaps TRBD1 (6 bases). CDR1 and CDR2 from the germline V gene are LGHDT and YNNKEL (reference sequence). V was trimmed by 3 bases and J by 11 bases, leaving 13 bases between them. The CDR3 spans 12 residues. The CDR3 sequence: CASSQEQGGAFF. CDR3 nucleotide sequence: TGTGCCAGCAGCCAGGAACAGGGTGGCGCTTTCTTT. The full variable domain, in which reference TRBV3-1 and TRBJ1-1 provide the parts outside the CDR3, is DTAVSQTPKYLVTQMGNDKSIKCEQNLGHDTMYWYKQDSKKFLKIMFSYNNKELIINETVPNRFSPKSPDKAHLNLHINSLELGDSAVYFCASSQEQGGAFFGQGTRLTVV.

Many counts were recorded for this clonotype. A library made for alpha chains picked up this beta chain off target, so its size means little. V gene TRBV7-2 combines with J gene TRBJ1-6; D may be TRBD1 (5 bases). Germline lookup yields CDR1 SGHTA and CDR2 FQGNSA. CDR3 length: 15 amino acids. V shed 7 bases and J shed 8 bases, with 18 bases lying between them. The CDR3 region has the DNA TGTGCCAGCACCCTCCCGGGGCAGGGTCATTCACCCCTCCACTTT. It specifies CASTLPGQGHSPLHF.

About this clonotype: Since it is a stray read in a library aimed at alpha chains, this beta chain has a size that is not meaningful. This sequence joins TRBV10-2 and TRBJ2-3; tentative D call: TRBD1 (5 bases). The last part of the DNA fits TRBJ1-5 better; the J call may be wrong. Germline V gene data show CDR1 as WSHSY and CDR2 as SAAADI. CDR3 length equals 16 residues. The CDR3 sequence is CASGGGSRGFTDTQHF. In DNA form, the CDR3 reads TGCGCCAGCGGAGGCGGATCACGGGGCTTTACAGATACGCAGCATTTT.

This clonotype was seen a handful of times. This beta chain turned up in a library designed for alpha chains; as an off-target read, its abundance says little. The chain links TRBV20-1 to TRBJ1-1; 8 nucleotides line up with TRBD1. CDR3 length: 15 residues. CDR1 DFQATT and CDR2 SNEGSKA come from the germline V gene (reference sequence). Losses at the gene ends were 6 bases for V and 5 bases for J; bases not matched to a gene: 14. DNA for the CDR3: TGCAGTGCCCGACTATACAGGGGGGTAGGGACTGAAGCTTTCTTT. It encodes CSARLYRGVGTEAFF.

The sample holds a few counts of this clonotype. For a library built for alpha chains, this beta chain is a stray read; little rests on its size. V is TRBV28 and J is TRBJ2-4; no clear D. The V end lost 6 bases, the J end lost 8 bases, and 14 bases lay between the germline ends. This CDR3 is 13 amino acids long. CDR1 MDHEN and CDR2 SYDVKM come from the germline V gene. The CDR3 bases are TGTGCCAGCAGAGAGACCTCTCCGGACATTCAGTACTTC. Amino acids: CASRETSPDIQYF.

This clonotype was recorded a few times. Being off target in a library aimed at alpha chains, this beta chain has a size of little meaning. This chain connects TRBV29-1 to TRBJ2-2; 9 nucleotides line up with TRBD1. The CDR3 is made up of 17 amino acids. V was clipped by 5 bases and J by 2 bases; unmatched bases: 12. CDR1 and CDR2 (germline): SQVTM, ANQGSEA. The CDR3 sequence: CSVRGAAGQGNTGELFF. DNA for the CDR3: TGCAGCGTTCGGGGTGCAGCGGGACAGGGTAACACCGGGGAGCTGTTTTTT.

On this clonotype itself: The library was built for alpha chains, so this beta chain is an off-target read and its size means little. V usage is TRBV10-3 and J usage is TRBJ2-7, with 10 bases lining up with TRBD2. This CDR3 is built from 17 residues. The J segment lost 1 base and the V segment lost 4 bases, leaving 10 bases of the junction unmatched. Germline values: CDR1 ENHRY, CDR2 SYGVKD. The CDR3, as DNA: TGTGCCATCAGTGGGGGGGAGTGGACTAGCGGTTCCTACGAGCAGTACTTC. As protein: CAISGGEWTSGSYEQYF.

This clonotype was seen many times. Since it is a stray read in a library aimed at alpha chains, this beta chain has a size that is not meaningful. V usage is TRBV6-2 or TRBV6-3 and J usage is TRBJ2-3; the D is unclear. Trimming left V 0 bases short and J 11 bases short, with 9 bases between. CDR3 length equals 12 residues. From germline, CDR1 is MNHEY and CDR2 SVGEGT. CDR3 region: CASSYSTSRQYF. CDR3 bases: TGTGCCAGCAGTTACTCGACCTCGAGGCAGTATTTT.

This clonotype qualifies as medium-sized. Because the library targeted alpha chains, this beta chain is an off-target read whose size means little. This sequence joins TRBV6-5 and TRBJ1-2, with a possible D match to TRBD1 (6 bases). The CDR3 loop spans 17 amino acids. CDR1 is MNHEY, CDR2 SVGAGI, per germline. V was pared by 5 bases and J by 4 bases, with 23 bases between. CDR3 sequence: CASSPTGSGGGVYGYTF. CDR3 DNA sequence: TGTGCCAGCAGTCCCACAGGGTCAGGAGGGGGAGTCTATGGCTACACCTTC.

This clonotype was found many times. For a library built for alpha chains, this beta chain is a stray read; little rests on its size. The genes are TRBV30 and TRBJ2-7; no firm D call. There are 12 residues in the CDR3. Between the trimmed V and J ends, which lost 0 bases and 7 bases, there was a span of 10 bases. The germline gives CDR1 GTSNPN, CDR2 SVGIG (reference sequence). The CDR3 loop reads CAWSVIPWEQYF. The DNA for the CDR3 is TGTGCCTGGAGTGTCATTCCTTGGGAGCAGTACTTC.

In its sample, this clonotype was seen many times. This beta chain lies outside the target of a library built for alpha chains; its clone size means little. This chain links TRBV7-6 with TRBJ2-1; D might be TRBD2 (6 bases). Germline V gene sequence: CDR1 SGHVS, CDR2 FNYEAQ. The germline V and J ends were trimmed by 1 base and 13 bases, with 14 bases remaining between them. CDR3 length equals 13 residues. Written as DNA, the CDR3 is TGTGCCAGCAGCTTAGATCCGACTAGTACTCAGTTCTTC. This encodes CASSLDPTSTQFF.

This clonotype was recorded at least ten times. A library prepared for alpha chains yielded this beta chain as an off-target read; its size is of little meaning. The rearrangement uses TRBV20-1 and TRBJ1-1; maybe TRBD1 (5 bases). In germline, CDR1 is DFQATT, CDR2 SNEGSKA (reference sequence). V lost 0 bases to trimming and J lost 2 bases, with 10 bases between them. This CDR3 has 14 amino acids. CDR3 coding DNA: TGCAGTGCTAGAGATGGCAGGGCAAACACTGAAGCTTTCTTT. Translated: CSARDGRANTEAFF.

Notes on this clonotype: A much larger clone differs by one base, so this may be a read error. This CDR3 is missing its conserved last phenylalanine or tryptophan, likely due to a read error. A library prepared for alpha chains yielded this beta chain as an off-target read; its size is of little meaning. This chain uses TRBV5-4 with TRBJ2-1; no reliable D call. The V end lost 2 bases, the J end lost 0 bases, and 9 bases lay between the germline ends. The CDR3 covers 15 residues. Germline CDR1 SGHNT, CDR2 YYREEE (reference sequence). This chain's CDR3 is CASSFRQSSYNEQFL. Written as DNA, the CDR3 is TGTGCCAGCAGCTTTAGGCAGAGCTCCTACAATGAGCAGTTCCTC.

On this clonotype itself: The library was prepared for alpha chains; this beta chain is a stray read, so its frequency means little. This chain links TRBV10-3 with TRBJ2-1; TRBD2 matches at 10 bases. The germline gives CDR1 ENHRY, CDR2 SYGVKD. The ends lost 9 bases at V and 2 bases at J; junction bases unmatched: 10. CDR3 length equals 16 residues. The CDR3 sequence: CAIGLAGAYTYNEQFF. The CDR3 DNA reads TGTGCCATTGGGCTAGCGGGGGCCTACACCTACAATGAGCAGTTCTTC.